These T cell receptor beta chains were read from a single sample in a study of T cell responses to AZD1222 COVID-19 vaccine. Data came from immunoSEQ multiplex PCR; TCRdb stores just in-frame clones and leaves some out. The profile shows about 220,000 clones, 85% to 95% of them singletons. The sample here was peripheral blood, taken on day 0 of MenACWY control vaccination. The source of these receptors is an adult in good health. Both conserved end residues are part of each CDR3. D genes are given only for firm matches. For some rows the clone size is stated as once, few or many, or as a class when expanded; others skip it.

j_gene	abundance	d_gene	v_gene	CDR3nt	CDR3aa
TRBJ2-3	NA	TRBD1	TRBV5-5	TGTGCCAGCAGCTTGGGGATGACAGGGGGCACAGATACGCAGTATTTT	CASSLGMTGGTDTQYF
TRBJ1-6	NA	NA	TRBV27	TGTGCCAGCAGTCCCGTCGGCAGCTATAATTCACCCCTCCACTTT	CASSPVGSYNSPLHF
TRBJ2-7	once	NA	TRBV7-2	TGTGCCAGCTGCCCCGGGGGCTCCACCTACGAGCAGTACTTC	CASCPGGSTYEQYF
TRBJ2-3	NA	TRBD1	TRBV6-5	TGTGCCAGCCGCGTAGACAGGGCCACAGATACGCAGTATTTT	CASRVDRATDTQYF
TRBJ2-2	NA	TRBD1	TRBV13	TGTGCCAGCAGCTACGGGACAGCAAGGGCCACCGGGGAGCTGTTTTTT	CASSYGTARATGELFF
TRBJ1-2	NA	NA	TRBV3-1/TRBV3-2	TGTGCCAGCAGCCCGACGGCGAATACTAACTATGGCTACACCTTC	CASSPTANTNYGYTF
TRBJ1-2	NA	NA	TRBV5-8	TGTGCCAGCAGCTTCGGGCAGGCGAATGGCTACACCTTC	CASSFGQANGYTF
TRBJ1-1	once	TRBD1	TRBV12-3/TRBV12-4	TGTGCCAGCAGACCCGGGACAGGAATTGAAGCTTTCTTT	CASRPGTGIEAFF
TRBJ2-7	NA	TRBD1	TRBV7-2	TGTGCCAGCAGCTTGGGACAGAGCTCCTACGAGCAGTACTTC	CASSLGQSSYEQYF
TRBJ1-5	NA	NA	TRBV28	TGTGCCAGCGGAGGACCTCGGGGCAATCAGCCCCAGCATTTT	CASGGPRGNQPQHF
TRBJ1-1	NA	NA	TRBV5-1	TGCGCCAGCAGCTCTCCGTACAGGGCCGTTCTCACTGAAGCTTTCTTT	CASSSPYRAVLTEAFF
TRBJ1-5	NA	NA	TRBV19	TGTGCCAGTACCCAAAGGGGTTCCAATCAGCCCCAGCATTTT	CASTQRGSNQPQHF
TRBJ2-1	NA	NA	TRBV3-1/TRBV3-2	TGTGCCAGCAGCCAAGACATGAGGAATGAGCAGTTCTTC	CASSQDMRNEQFF
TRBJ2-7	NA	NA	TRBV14	TGTGCCAGCAGCCAAGAAAGGAGACAGGTCTCCTACGAGCAGTACTTC	CASSQERRQVSYEQYF
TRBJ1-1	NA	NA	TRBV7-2	TGTGCCAGCAGCTCGAACGGGAACACTGAAGCTTTCTTT	CASSSNGNTEAFF
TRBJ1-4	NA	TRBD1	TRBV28	TGTGCCAGCCTTGCCGGACAGGCTATTAATGAAAAACTGTTTTTT	CASLAGQAINEKLFF
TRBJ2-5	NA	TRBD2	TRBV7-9	TGTGCCAGCAGTCCGGGACTAGCGGGGCTCTCGGGAAACCAAGAGACCCAGTACTTC	CASSPGLAGLSGNQETQYF
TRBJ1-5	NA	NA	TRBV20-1	TGCAGTGCTAGTGGATGGGGACTGGCAGCCCAGCCCCAGCATTTT	CSASGWGLAAQPQHF
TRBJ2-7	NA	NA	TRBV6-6	TGTGCCAGCACCCCAGGGGCTTCCTACGAGCAGTACTTC	CASTPGASYEQYF
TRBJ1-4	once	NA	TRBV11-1	TGTGCCAGCAGCTTCGGTAGGGTCTTGGAGGAAAAACTGTTTTTT	CASSFGRVLEEKLFF
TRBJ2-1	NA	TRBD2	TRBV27	TGTGCCAGCAGTTTCGGACTAGCGGGGGCTTCACAGTTCTTC	CASSFGLAGASQFF
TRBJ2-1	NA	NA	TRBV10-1	TGCGCCAGCAGTGAGTCCAGGGTTAAAAATGAGCAGTTCTTC	CASSESRVKNEQFF
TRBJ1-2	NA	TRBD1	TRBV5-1	TGCGCCAGCAGCTCCCCCCGCGAGACAGGGGAAGGGTCCAACTATGGCTACACCTTC	CASSSPRETGEGSNYGYTF
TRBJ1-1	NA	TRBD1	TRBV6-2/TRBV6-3	TGTGCCAGCAGTTTATACAGGGGCGCTGAAGCTTTCTTT	CASSLYRGAEAFF
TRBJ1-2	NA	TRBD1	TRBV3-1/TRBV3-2	TGTGCCAGCAGCCAAGATCTCGGACAGGGGGCTAACTATGGCTACACCTTC	CASSQDLGQGANYGYTF
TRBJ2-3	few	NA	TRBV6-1	TGTGCCAGCAGTGAAGCCCTTGACAGCACAGATACGCAGTATTTT	CASSEALDSTDTQYF
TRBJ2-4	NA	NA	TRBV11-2	TGTGCCAGCAGTTCCGGGACGGCGACTCGGACCAAAAACATTCAGTACTTC	CASSSGTATRTKNIQYF
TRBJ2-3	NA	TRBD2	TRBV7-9	TGTGCCAGCAGCTTAGTTAGCGGGGGGGCCGATACGCAGTATTTT	CASSLVSGGADTQYF
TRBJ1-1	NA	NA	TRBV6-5	TGTGCCAGCAGTTACGCAAGGGTCTTGAACACTGAAGCTTTCTTT	CASSYARVLNTEAFF